This T cell receptor beta chain appears in the sequencing data of a study of shared clonotypes between healthy human individuals. Authors' analysis steps: Sequence data from immunoSEQ were junction-only and lacked quality scores; consequently, filtering differed. Using immunoSEQ multiplex PCR, the repertoire was profiled, and TCRdb retains in-frame clones only, with some absent. That table supplies the V and J calls and clone size; D and trimming were determined from the DNA. The table includes a few million clones, roughly nine tenths detected once. The length of the CDR3 is 12 residues. V was trimmed by 3 bases and J by 9 bases, leaving 10 bases between them. The germline CDR1 and CDR2 sequences are SGHDT and YYEEEE.

The sequencing sample was made of naive CD4+ T cells sorted from blood. Subset of the sample: CD45RA+ positively selected. This chain connects TRBV5-6 to TRBJ1-5; D gene ambiguous. The sequence was obtained from a man between 18 and 29 years old in good health. The CDR3 spells CASSWGSGPQHF. CDR3 in DNA: TGTGCCAGCAGCTGGGGATCAGGGCCCCAGCATTTT.